This T cell receptor (beta chain) is drawn from a study of blood T cell repertoires in COVID-19. Across the whole study: Both acute and convalescent COVID-19 samples were obtained from the United States, Italy and Spain.

Libraries were prepared by immunoSEQ multiplex PCR; TCRdb keeps only in-frame clonotypes and omits some of them. Of some 250,000 clones listed, approximately 88% are singletons. Trimming pared 2 bases from V and 1 base from J, leaving 5 bases between. Per the germline V gene, CDR1 is SGHAT and CDR2 is FQDESV (reference sequence). CDR3 length equals 13 residues. The rearrangement uses TRBV11-1 and TRBJ1-1; D is ambiguous. This receptor was obtained from a woman aged 25-40 years with acute or convalescent COVID-19. Sequencing used peripheral blood. CDR3 residues: CASSLWPNTEAFF. For the CDR3, the DNA is TGTGCCAGCAGCTTATGGCCGAACACTGAAGCTTTCTTT.